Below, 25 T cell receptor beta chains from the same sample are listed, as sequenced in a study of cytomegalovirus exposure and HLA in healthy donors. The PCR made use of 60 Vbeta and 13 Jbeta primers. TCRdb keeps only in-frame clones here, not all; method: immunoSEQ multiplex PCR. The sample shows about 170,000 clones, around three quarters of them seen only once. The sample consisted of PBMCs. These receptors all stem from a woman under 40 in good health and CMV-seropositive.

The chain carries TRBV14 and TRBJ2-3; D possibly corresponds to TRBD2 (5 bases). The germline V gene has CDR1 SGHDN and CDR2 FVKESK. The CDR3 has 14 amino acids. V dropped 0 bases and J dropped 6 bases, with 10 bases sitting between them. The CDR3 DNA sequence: TGTGCCAGCAGCCAAGAAATTGGCGGGGATACGCAGTATTTT. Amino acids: CASSQEIGGDTQYF.

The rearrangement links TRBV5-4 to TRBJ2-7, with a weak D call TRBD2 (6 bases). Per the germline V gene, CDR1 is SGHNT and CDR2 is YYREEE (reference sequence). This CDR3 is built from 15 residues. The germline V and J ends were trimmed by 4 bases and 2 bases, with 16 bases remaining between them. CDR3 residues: CASSRRDSTTYEQYF. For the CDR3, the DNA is TGTGCCAGCAGCCGGCGGGACTCCACTACCTACGAGCAGTACTTC.

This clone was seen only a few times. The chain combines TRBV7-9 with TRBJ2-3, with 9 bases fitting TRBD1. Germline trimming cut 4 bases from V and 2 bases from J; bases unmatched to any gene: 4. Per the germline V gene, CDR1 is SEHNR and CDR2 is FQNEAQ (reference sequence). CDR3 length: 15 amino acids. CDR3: CASSSYRGLTDTQYF. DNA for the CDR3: TGTGCCAGCAGCTCCTACAGGGGGCTCACAGATACGCAGTATTTT. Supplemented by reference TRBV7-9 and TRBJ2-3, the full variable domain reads DTGVSQNPRHKITKRGQNVTFRCDPISEHNRLYWYRQTLGQGPEFLTYFQNEAQLEKSRLLSDRFSAERPKGSFSTLEIQRTEQGDSAMYLCASSSYRGLTDTQYFGPGTRLTVL.

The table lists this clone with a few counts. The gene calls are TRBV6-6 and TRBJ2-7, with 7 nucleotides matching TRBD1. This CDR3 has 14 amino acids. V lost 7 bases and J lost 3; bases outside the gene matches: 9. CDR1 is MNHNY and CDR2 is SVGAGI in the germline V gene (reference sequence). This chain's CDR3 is CASTGDSAIYEQYF. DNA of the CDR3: TGTGCCAGCACAGGGGACAGCGCGATCTACGAGCAGTACTTC.

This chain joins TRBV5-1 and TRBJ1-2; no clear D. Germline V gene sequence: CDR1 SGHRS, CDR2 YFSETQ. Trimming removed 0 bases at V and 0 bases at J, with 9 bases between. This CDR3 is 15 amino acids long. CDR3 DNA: TGCGCCAGCAGCTTGGCCAGTGGAGCTAACTATGGCTACACCTTC. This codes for CASSLASGANYGYTF.

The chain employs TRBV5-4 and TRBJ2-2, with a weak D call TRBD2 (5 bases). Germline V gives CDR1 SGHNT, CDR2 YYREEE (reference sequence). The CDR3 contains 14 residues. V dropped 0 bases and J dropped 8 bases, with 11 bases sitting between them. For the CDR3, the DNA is TGTGCCAGCAGCTTGGACCTCGGCGGGGGGGAGCTGTTTTTT. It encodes CASSLDLGGGELFF.

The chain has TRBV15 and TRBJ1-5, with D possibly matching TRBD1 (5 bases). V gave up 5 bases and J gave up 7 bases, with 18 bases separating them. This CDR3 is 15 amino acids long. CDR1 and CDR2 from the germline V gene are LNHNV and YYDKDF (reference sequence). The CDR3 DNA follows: TGTGCCACCAGCCCCACTTTCGGGGGTCAACAGCCCCAGCATTTT. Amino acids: CATSPTFGGQQPQHF.

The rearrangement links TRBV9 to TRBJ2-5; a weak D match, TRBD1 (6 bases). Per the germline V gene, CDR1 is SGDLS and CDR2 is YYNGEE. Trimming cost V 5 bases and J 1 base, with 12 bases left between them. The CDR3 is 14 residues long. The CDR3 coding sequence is TGTGCCAGCAGTGCTAACAGGGCCCAAGAGACCCAGTACTTC. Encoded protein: CASSANRAQETQYF.

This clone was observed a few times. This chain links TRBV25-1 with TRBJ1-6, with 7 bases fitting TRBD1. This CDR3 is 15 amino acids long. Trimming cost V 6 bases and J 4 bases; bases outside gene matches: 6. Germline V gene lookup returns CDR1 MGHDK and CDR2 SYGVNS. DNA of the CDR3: TGTGCCAGCAGGGCAGGGGGAGAATATAATTCACCCCTCCACTTT. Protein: CASRAGGEYNSPLHF.

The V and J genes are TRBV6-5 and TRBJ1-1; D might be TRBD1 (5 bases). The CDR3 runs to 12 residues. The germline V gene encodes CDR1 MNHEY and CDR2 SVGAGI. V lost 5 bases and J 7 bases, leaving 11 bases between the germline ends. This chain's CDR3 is CASSTQGIEAFF. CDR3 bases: TGTGCCAGCAGTACGCAGGGAATTGAAGCTTTCTTT.

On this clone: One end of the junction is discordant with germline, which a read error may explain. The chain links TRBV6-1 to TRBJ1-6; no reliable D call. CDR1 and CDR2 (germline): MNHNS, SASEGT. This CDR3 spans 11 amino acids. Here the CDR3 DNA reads TGTGCCAGCAGTGAGGAAGACATACCAGCTTTT. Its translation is CASSEEDIPAF.

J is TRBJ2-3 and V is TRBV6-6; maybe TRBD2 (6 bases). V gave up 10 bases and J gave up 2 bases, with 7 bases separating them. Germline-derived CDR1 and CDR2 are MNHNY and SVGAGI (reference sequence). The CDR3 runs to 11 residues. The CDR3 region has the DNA TGTGCCACGGGAGACACAGATACGCAGTATTTT. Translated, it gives CATGDTDTQYF.

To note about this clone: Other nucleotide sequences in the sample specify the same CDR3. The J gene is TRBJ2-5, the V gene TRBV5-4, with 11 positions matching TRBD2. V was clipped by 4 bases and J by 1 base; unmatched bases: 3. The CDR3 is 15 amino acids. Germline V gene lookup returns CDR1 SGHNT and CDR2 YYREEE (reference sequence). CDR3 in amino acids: CASSPGTSGQETQYF. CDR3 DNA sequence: TGTGCCAGCAGCCCCGGGACTAGCGGCCAAGAGACCCAGTACTTC.

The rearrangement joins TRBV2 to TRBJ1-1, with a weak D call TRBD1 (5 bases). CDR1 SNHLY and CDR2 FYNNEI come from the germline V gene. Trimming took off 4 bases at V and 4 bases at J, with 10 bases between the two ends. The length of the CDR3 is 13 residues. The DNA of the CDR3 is TGTGCCAGCAGTGTGAGCAGGGTCACTGAAGCTTTCTTT. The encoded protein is CASSVSRVTEAFF. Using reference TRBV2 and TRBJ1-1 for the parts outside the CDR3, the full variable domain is EPEVTQTPSHQVTQMGQEVILRCVPISNHLYFYWYRQILGQKVEFLVSFYNNEISEKSEIFDDQFSVERPDGSNFTLKIRSTKLEDSAMYFCASSVSRVTEAFFGQGTRLTVV.

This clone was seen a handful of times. The CDR3 loop reads CASSLDGRAYGDTQYF. Written as DNA, the CDR3 is TGTGCCAGCAGCTTAGACGGGAGGGCCTATGGAGATACGCAGTATTTT. The rearrangement links TRBV7-9 to TRBJ2-3; 8 nucleotides match TRBD2. Germline trimming cut 1 base from V and 5 bases from J; bases unmatched to any gene: 8. Germline V CDR1 and CDR2: SEHNR, FQNEAQ (reference sequence). This CDR3 has 16 amino acids.

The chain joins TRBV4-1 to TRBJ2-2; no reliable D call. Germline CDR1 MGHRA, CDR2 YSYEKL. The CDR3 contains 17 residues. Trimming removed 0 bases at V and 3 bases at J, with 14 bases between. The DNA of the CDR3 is TGCGCCAGCAGCCAAGATCATAACGCAGTTGACACCGGGGAGCTGTTTTTT. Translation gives CASSQDHNAVDTGELFF.

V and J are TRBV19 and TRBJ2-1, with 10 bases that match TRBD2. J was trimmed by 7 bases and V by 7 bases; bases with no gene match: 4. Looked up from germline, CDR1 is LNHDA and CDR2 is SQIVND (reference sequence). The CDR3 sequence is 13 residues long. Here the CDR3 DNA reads TGTGCCAGTAACCAACTAGCGGGAAATGAGCAGTTCTTC. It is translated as CASNQLAGNEQFF. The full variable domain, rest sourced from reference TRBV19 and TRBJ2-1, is DGGITQSPKYLFRKEGQNVTLSCEQNLNHDAMYWYRQDPGQGLRLIYYSQIVNDFQKGDIAEGYSVSREKKESFPLTVTSAQKNPTAFYLCASNQLAGNEQFFGPGTRLTVL.

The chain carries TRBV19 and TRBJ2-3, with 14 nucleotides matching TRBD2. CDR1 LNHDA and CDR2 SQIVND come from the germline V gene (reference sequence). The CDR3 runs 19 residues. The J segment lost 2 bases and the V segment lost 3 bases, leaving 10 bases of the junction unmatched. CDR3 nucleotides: TGTGCCAGTAGTATCCGGACTAGCGGGAGGCCGGGTAACACAGATACGCAGTATTTT. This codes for CASSIRTSGRPGNTDTQYF.

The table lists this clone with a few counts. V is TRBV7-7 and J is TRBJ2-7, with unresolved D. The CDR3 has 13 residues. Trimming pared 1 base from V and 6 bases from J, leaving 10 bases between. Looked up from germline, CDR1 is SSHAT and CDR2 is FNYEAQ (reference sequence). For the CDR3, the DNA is TGTGCCAGCAGCTTAGACAGATCTCTCGAGCAGTACTTC. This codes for CASSLDRSLEQYF.

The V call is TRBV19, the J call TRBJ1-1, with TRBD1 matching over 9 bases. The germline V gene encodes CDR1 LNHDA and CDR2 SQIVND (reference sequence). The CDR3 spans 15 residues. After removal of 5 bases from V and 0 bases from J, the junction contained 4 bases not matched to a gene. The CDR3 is CASSVGTGMNTEAFF. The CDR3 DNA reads TGTGCCAGTAGTGTTGGGACAGGGATGAACACTGAAGCTTTCTTT.

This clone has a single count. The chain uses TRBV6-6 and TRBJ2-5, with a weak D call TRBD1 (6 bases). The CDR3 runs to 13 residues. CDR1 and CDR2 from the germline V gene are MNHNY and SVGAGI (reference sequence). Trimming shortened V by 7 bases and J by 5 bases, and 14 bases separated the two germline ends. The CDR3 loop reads CASTIRGTETQYF. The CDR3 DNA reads TGTGCCAGCACCATTAGGGGGACGGAGACCCAGTACTTC.

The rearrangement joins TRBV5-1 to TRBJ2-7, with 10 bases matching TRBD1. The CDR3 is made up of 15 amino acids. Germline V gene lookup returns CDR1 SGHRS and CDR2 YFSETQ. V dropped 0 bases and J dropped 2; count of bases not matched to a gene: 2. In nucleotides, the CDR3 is TGCGCCAGCAGCTTGGGTGGGACAGGGGCCTACGAGCAGTACTTC. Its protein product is CASSLGGTGAYEQYF.

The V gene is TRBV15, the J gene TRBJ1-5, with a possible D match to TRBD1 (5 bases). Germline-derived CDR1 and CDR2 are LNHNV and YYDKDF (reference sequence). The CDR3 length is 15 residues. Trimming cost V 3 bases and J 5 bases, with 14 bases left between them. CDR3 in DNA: TGTGCCACCAGCAGGGAAACAGGCTCTGATCAGCCCCAGCATTTT. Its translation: CATSRETGSDQPQHF.

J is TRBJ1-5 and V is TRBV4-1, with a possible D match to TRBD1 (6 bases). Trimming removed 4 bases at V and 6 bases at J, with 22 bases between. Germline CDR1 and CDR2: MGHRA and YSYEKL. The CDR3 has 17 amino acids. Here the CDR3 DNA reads TGCGCCAGCAGCCGAGAGACCATAGGGGGGACTAGTCAGCCCCAGCATTTT. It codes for CASSRETIGGTSQPQHF.

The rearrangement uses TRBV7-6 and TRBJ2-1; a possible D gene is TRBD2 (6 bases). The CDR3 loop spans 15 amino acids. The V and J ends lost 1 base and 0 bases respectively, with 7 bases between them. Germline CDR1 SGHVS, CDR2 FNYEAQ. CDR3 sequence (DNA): TGTGCCAGCAGCTTAGACGGGAGCTCCTACAATGAGCAGTTCTTC. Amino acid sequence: CASSLDGSSYNEQFF.